This T cell receptor beta chain was sequenced in a study of Graves' ophthalmopathy and Graves' hyperthyroidism. Study-level findings and limits: A model built from 13 signatures distinguished ophthalmopathy from stable hyperthyroidism with roughly 90% sensitivity and about 81% specificity.

Comment on this clonotype: What it binds is not known.

The germline V gene has CDR1 ENHRY and CDR2 SYGVKD. J was trimmed by 8 bases and V by 3 bases; bases with no gene match: 6. The CDR3 has 13 amino acids. Exclusion applied to patients with other autoimmune diseases, uncontrolled infections, pregnancy or lactation. RNA transcripts were the source from which TCR beta CDR3 regions were amplified. The authors performed first-round RT-PCR with HTBI primers and then a second-round multiplex PCR. TCRdb recomputed calls from the multiplex PCR reads with MiXCR, one row per CDR3 protein. The sample holds 600,000 to 950,000 distinct CDR3 sequences, around 40% seen once.

This receptor was obtained from an adult man with Graves' ophthalmopathy. The chain joins TRBV10-3 to TRBJ1-2, with 7 bases identical to TRBD1. Sequencing used peripheral blood. DNA of the CDR3: TGTGCCATCAGTGACCAGACAGGGTACGGCTACACCTTC. Its translation: CAISDQTGYGYTF.